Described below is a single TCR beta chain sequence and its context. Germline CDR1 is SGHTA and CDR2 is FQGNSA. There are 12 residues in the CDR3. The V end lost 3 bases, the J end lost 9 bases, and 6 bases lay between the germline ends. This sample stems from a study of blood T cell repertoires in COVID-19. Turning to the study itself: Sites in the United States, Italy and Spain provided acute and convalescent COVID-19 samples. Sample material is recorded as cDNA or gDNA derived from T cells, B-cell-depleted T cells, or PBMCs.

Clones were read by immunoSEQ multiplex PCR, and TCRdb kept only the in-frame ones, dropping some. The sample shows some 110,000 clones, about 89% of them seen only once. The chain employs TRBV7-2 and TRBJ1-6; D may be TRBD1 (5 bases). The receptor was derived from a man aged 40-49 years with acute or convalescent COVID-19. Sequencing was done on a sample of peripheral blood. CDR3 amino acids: CASSFDSSPLHF. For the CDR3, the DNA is TGTGCCAGCAGCTTCGACAGTTCACCCCTCCACTTT.